Shown below are 31 T cell receptor beta chains from a single sample sequenced in a study of naive and memory T cell subsets (dated by TCRdb to the late 2010s). Their specific antigens are unknown. Broader findings and caveats from the paper: A few larger clonotypes were present in naive repertoires, especially CD8 naive repertoires, and these clonotypes were possibly memory cells re-expressing CD45RA.

Libraries were constructed by UMI-ligation and nested PCR. For sequencing, an Illumina MiSeq was employed. The beta constant-region primer was an equimolar mix of two oligonucleotides covering both TRBC1 and TRBC2. The ligated cDNA went through four rounds of PCR with nested alpha and beta constant-region primers together with the SP2 primer. Through fastp at Q25 and MiXCR, TCRdb rebuilt clones from the public reads, retaining in-frame beta chains. Identical CDR3 proteins give one entry, which carries the most common genes and DNA. In this sample the table shows about 100,000 distinct CDR3 sequences, more than 14% of which occur a single time. Approximately 3% of the sample belongs to the ten largest clones. Sequencing input: naive CD8+ T cells from blood. Taken with the paper, the label for cell subset or site translates to: naive T cells, CD45RA high CD27+. The receptor set was obtained from a human donor in good health.

The gene calls are TRBV11-2 and TRBJ2-1; TRBD1 matches at 7 bases. The V gene's germline CDR1 is SGHAT and CDR2 FQNNGV. CDR3 length equals 13 residues. V shed 5 bases, J shed 5 bases, and the junction held 3 bases outside the gene matches. The CDR3 coding sequence is TGTGCCAGCAGCACCGGGACAGACAATGAGCAGTTCTTC. Encoded protein: CASSTGTDNEQFF. Full variable domain (outside the CDR3, taken from reference TRBV11-2 and TRBJ2-1): EAGVAQSPRYKIIEKRQSVAFWCNPISGHATLYWYQQILGQGPKLLIQFQNNGVVDDSQLPKDRFSAERLKGVDSTLKIQPAKLEDSAVYLCASSTGTDNEQFFGPGTRLTVL.

On this clonotype itself: This could be a read error, since a much larger clone is one nucleotide away. The chain combines TRBV5-4 with TRBJ2-1, with TRBD2 identical over 7 bases. Germline values: CDR1 SGHNT, CDR2 YYREEE (reference sequence). Germline trimming cut 6 bases from V and 6 bases from J; bases unmatched to any gene: 15. The CDR3 runs to 16 residues. The CDR3 loop reads CASTIRVSGACNEQFF. CDR3 bases: TGTGCCAGCACCATCCGCGTGAGCGGGGCCTGCAATGAGCAGTTCTTC.

This chain uses TRBV3-1 with TRBJ1-1; no clear D. This CDR3 comprises 16 residues. Trimming took off 3 bases at V and 0 bases at J, with 14 bases between the two ends. Germline lookup yields CDR1 LGHDT and CDR2 YNNKEL (reference sequence). The DNA for the CDR3 is TGTGCCAGCAGCCATGCCCCCGGGAGGATGAACACTGAAGCTTTCTTT. Protein: CASSHAPGRMNTEAFF.

This clonotype occurred many times. The chain couples TRBV7-3 to TRBJ2-3; 10 nucleotides line up with TRBD2. The germline V gene has CDR1 SGHTA and CDR2 FQGTGA. V shed 6 bases and J 4 bases; nucleotides not matched to a gene: 4. The CDR3 has 14 amino acids. The CDR3 here is CASSQGLAADTQYF. CDR3 sequence (DNA): TGTGCCAGCAGTCAAGGACTAGCGGCAGATACGCAGTATTTT.

The chain is built from TRBV4-2 and TRBJ2-3, with 11 bases that match TRBD2. V lost 1 base and J lost 2; bases outside the gene matches: 2. Germline values: CDR1 LGHNA, CDR2 YNFKEQ. The CDR3 is 16 amino acids. CDR3 nucleotide sequence: TGTGCCAGCAGCCAAGGACTAGCGGGGATCACAGATACGCAGTATTTT. Translating it yields CASSQGLAGITDTQYF.

This clonotype came up many times. The chain joins TRBV4-3 to TRBJ2-7; D is unresolved. Germline values: CDR1 LGHNA, CDR2 YSLEER. V was clipped by 0 bases and J by 0 bases, with 9 bases between them. CDR3 size: 15 residues. In DNA, the CDR3 is TGCGCCAGCAGCCAAGATTACCAGGCCTCCTACGAGCAGTACTTC. Protein: CASSQDYQASYEQYF.

This clonotype came up many times. The chain joins TRBV4-2 to TRBJ2-3, with D unclear. Germline CDR1 is LGHNA and CDR2 is YNFKEQ. Between the trimmed V and J ends, which lost 4 bases and 4 bases, there was a span of 3 bases. The CDR3 is made up of 11 amino acids. CDR3 sequence (DNA): TGTGCCAGCAGCCGATCAGATACGCAGTATTTT. Translating it yields CASSRSDTQYF.

This clonotype was seen at least ten times. This chain links TRBV9 with TRBJ2-7, with D possibly matching TRBD1 (6 bases). The V and J ends lost 4 bases and 0 bases respectively, with 11 bases between them. Germline CDR1 SGDLS, CDR2 YYNGEE. The CDR3 sequence is 14 residues long. For the CDR3, the DNA is TGTGCCAGCAGCCCGGGACACCTCTCCTACGAGCAGTACTTC. The encoded protein is CASSPGHLSYEQYF.

This clonotype was seen at least ten times. The chain employs TRBV29-1 and TRBJ2-1; D may be TRBD2 (6 bases). The ends were cut back, 6 bases at V and 4 bases at J, with 13 bases in the middle. This CDR3 is 13 amino acids long. In germline, CDR1 is SQVTM, CDR2 ANQGSEA. CDR3 DNA: TGCAGCGTGGACTACTCTGATTACAATGAGCAGTTCTTC. Translated: CSVDYSDYNEQFF.

The rearrangement links TRBV18 to TRBJ2-1; perhaps TRBD1 as D (5 bases). CDR1 KGHSH and CDR2 LQKENI come from the germline V gene. V was clipped by 2 bases and J by 3 bases, with 8 bases between them. CDR3 length: 14 amino acids. CDR3 DNA: TGTGCCAGCTCACCAGAGGACAACTACAATGAGCAGTTCTTC. It specifies CASSPEDNYNEQFF.

About this clonotype itself: One end of the junction varies from germline; a read error may be responsible. The chain employs TRBV5-1 and TRBJ2-1; TRBD2 might be the D (7 bases). There are 16 residues in the CDR3. Germline V CDR1 and CDR2: SGHRS, YFSETQ. As DNA, the CDR3 is TGCGCCAGCAGCTTGGGGCGGGGGCTCTCCCACAATGAGCAGTTCTTC. This sequence encodes CASSLGRGLSHNEQFF.

This clonotype was seen repeatedly, ten times or more. The V and J genes are TRBV28 and TRBJ2-7; a possible D gene is TRBD1 (6 bases). CDR1 is MDHEN, CDR2 SYDVKM, per germline. Between the trimmed V and J ends, which lost 4 bases and 7 bases, there was a span of 14 bases. This CDR3 contains 13 residues. CDR3 sequence reads: CASSSRGSGEQYF. The CDR3 coding sequence is TGTGCCAGCAGTTCCAGGGGATCGGGAGAGCAGTACTTC.

In this sample, this clonotype turned up many times. V gene TRBV29-1 combines with J gene TRBJ2-3, with D perhaps given as TRBD1 or TRBD2 (5 bases each). Germline V CDR1 and CDR2: SQVTM, ANQGSEA. V lost 7 bases to trimming and J lost 0 bases, with 14 bases between them. The CDR3 covers 14 residues. CDR3 in DNA: TGCAGCGCCCGAGGGGACGGTAGCACAGATACGCAGTATTTT. As protein: CSARGDGSTDTQYF.

This clonotype was counted ten times or more. The chain recombines TRBV12-3 or TRBV12-4 with TRBJ2-7; D is unresolved. This CDR3 has 12 residues. V dropped 0 bases and J dropped 4 bases, with 4 bases sitting between them. CDR3 bases: TGTGCCAGCAGTTTAGCAGTTTACGAGCAGTACTTC. Protein product: CASSLAVYEQYF.

The chain joins TRBV20-1 to TRBJ2-7; the match to TRBD2 covers 7 bases. Germline V gene lookup returns CDR1 DFQATT and CDR2 SNEGSKA (reference sequence). This CDR3 spans 16 amino acids. V dropped 3 bases and J dropped 0; count of bases not matched to a gene: 11. The DNA for the CDR3 is TGCAGTGCTAGGAGGAGCAGCGGGGCCAGCTCCTACGAGCAGTACTTC. This gives the protein CSARRSSGASSYEQYF.

The V call is TRBV12-3 or TRBV12-4, the J call TRBJ1-1, with D unresolved. This CDR3 has 12 residues. With 3 bases removed from V and 12 bases from J, the gap between germline ends came to 14 bases. The CDR3 is CASSFGSEVTFF. In nucleotides, the CDR3 is TGTGCCAGCAGTTTTGGATCGGAGGTTACTTTCTTT.

This clonotype was counted only a few times. CDR3 loop: CASSIHLNTEAFF. In nucleotides, the CDR3 is TGTGCCAGCAGCATACATCTGAACACTGAAGCTTTCTTT. The chain combines TRBV5-4 with TRBJ1-1, with D unresolved. The V gene's germline CDR1 is SGHNT and CDR2 YYREEE (reference sequence). This CDR3 is built from 13 residues. The V and J ends lost 4 bases and 0 bases respectively, with 7 bases between them. Full variable domain (missing parts from reference TRBV5-4 and TRBJ1-1): ETGVTQSPTHLIKTRGQQVTLRCSSQSGHNTVSWYQQALGQGPQFIFQYYREEENGRGNFPPRFSGLQFPNYSSELNVNALELDDSALYLCASSIHLNTEAFFGQGTRLTVV.

This rearrangement joins TRBV9 to TRBJ2-1; 11 bases agree with TRBD2. This CDR3 has 15 amino acids. Trimming at V came to 3 bases and at J to 8 bases, leaving 7 bases not matched to a gene. CDR1 SGDLS and CDR2 YYNGEE come from the germline V gene. CDR3 nucleotide sequence: TGTGCCAGCAGCGGTACTAGCGGGAGATCGGATGAGCAGTTCTTC. Protein sequence: CASSGTSGRSDEQFF.

This clonotype was counted many times. V and J are TRBV29-1 and TRBJ2-7; 11 positions agree with TRBD1. With 5 bases clipped from V and 4 bases from J, the junction kept 1 base outside the gene matches. The CDR3 has 12 residues. CDR1 SQVTM and CDR2 ANQGSEA come from the germline V gene. The CDR3 DNA sequence: TGCAGCGTTAGGGACAGGGGGTACGAGCAGTACTTC. This codes for CSVRDRGYEQYF.

This clonotype was observed at least ten times. This rearrangement joins TRBV27 to TRBJ2-6, with unresolved D. CDR1 and CDR2 (germline): MNHEY, SMNVEV (reference sequence). This CDR3 comprises 17 residues. V gave up 6 bases and J gave up 0 bases, with 15 bases separating them. Here the CDR3 DNA reads TGTGCCAGCAGCGGGTCGATAGATCCCTCTGGGGCCAACGTCCTGACTTTC. Its translation: CASSGSIDPSGANVLTF.

This chain connects TRBV2 to TRBJ1-2; D is ambiguous. Per the germline V gene, CDR1 is SNHLY and CDR2 is FYNNEI. V gave up 5 bases and J gave up 7 bases, with 14 bases separating them. The CDR3 consists of 13 residues. CDR3 DNA sequence: TGTGCCAGCAGTCCCTCGGGCCCTCGTGGCTACACCTTC. Residues: CASSPSGPRGYTF.

The rearrangement joins TRBV20-1 to TRBJ1-1; D is unresolved. CDR1 and CDR2 from the germline V gene are DFQATT and SNEGSKA (reference sequence). The CDR3 has 12 residues. V shed 5 bases and J shed 1 base, with 8 bases lying between them. CDR3 amino acids: CSAGERNTEAFF. For the CDR3, the DNA is TGCAGTGCTGGTGAGAGGAACACTGAAGCTTTCTTT.

V usage is TRBV7-9 and J usage is TRBJ2-1; D call uncertain. The CDR3 loop spans 15 amino acids. Deletions cut 1 base from V and 6 bases from J, with 13 bases between. CDR1 and CDR2 (germline): SEHNR, FQNEAQ (reference sequence). The CDR3 DNA sequence: TGTGCCAGCAGCTTAGTCTTGGTGACCCGCAATGAGCAGTTCTTC. Its protein product is CASSLVLVTRNEQFF. Full variable domain (remainder filled in from reference TRBV7-9 and TRBJ2-1): DTGVSQNPRHKITKRGQNVTFRCDPISEHNRLYWYRQTLGQGPEFLTYFQNEAQLEKSRLLSDRFSAERPKGSFSTLEIQRTEQGDSAMYLCASSLVLVTRNEQFFGPGTRLTVL.

This clonotype was observed a handful of times. The V and J genes are TRBV20-1 and TRBJ2-7, with 8 bases that match TRBD2. CDR3 length: 14 residues. The trim removed 6 bases at V and 3 bases at J, leaving 10 bases unmatched. The germline CDR1 and CDR2 sequences are DFQATT and SNEGSKA (reference sequence). In nucleotides, the CDR3 is TGCAGTGCCACGGGACTAGATACCCTCTACGAGCAGTACTTC. Protein sequence: CSATGLDTLYEQYF.

The chain links TRBV4-3 to TRBJ2-3; tentatively, D is TRBD2 (6 bases). This CDR3 has 13 amino acids. Germline assignment: CDR1 LGHNA and CDR2 YSLEER. Trimming stripped 0 bases from V and 14 bases from J, with 15 bases between. The CDR3 DNA sequence: TGCGCCAGCAGCCAAGAGAGACTAGGGCGGCCGTATTTT. It specifies CASSQERLGRPYF.

This clonotype was detected ten times or more. CDR3: CASSMTGGGYGYTF. The CDR3 region has the DNA TGTGCCAGCAGTATGACAGGGGGCGGGTATGGCTACACCTTC. This rearrangement joins TRBV28 to TRBJ1-2; 10 nucleotides align to TRBD1. The CDR3 has 14 residues. The germline CDR1 and CDR2 sequences are MDHEN and SYDVKM. With V trimmed by 5 bases and J by 5 bases, 5 bases remained unmatched.

The chain joins TRBV21-1 to TRBJ1-6; whether TRBD1, the table's D call, matches the DNA was not checked. TRBV21-1 is a known pseudogene. The CDR3 is made up of 15 amino acids. The CDR3, as DNA: TGTGCCAGCAGCAAAGCGGACAGCCCCAATTCACCCCTCCACTTT. Its translation: CASSKADSPNSPLHF.

This clonotype was picked up a small number of times. The rearrangement links TRBV29-1 to TRBJ1-2; D remains ambiguous. Per the germline V gene, CDR1 is SQVTM and CDR2 is ANQGSEA. V lost 2 bases, J lost 6 bases, and 4 bases lay in between. The length of the CDR3 is 10 residues. Here the CDR3 reads CSVEWDGYTF. The CDR3 DNA is TGCAGCGTTGAATGGGATGGCTACACCTTC.

The V call is TRBV6-1, the J call TRBJ2-3; no definite D call. This CDR3 comprises 15 residues. Germline V gives CDR1 MNHNS, CDR2 SASEGT. V was shortened by 4 bases and J by 4 bases, with 15 bases between the two germline ends. The CDR3 region has the DNA TGTGCCAGCAGTGCGCCGGGCCATTCGGCAGATACGCAGTATTTT. Amino acid sequence: CASSAPGHSADTQYF.

V is TRBV27 and J is TRBJ1-2; TRBD1 agrees at 7 bases. Unmatched junction bases numbered 10, after V lost 9 bases and J lost 0 bases. Germline V gives CDR1 MNHEY, CDR2 SMNVEV (reference sequence). The CDR3 covers 15 residues. CDR3: CASCPTGSANYGYTF. CDR3 in DNA: TGTGCCAGTTGCCCGACAGGGAGCGCTAACTATGGCTACACCTTC.

This clonotype has a handful of counts. The chain employs TRBV20-1 and TRBJ1-1; D is undetermined. V gave up 0 bases and J gave up 5 bases, with 7 bases separating them. The CDR3 length is 12 residues. CDR1 and CDR2 from the germline V gene are DFQATT and SNEGSKA (reference sequence). CDR3 protein: CSAREPATEAFF. The CDR3, as DNA: TGCAGTGCTAGAGAGCCGGCGACTGAAGCTTTCTTT.